This T cell receptor (beta chain) was recovered during a study of chemoradiotherapy in HPV16-positive cancers. The CDR3 sequence is 13 residues long. Trimming took off 6 bases at V and 1 base at J, with 9 bases between the two ends. Germline-derived CDR1 and CDR2 are MDHEN and SYDVKM. Repertoires were generated with immunoSEQ multiplex PCR, while TCRdb's copy carries only in-frame clones and drops some. The table has a few thousand clones, 85% to 95% seen once. Sampling was performed from a patient who underwent chemoradiotherapy. The receptor was derived from a human donor with HPV-associated anogenital cancer. V and J are TRBV28 and TRBJ1-1, with unresolved D. The CDR3, as DNA: TGTGCCAGCAGCACTGGCGGGAACACTGAAGCTTTCTTT. Translated: CASSTGGNTEAFF.